One and the same sample provided the 27 T cell receptor beta chains below, sequenced in a study of blood T cells in healthy people across ages. It was with a sample-barcoded 5' primer and a J-beta primer mix that a second PCR of roughly 6 to 12 cycles was run. TCRdb fed the 5' RACE reads into MiXCR, producing one record per CDR3 protein. The sample records roughly 680,000 distinct CDR3 sequences, roughly 50% being singletons. Sequenced material: blood. All receptors come from a woman aged 55-70 years in good health.

CDR3 DNA: TGTGCCAGCAGCTTGACCCCGCAGGGTTACGAGCAGTACTTC. Translating gives CASSLTPQGYEQYF. The rearrangement links TRBV5-5 to TRBJ2-7; weak D call: TRBD1 (5 bases). Trimming cost V 1 base and J 4 bases, with 12 bases left between them. This CDR3 has 14 residues. Germline V gene sequence: CDR1 SGHKS, CDR2 YYEKEE (reference sequence).

The rearrangement uses TRBV18 and TRBJ2-5; TRBD1 might be the D (5 bases). There are 15 residues in the CDR3. CDR1 KGHSH and CDR2 LQKENI come from the germline V gene. Trimming pared 1 base from V and 4 bases from J, leaving 13 bases between. CDR3 in amino acids: CASSPRRGSGETQYF. CDR3 DNA: TGTGCCAGCTCACCACGAAGGGGCTCCGGAGAGACCCAGTACTTC.

This clonotype has more than one count but fewer than ten. V gene TRBV11-1 combines with J gene TRBJ2-5; the D gene is possibly TRBD1 (5 bases). Between the trimmed V and J ends, which lost 1 base and 1 base, there was a span of 7 bases. CDR1 SGHAT and CDR2 FQDESV come from the germline V gene (reference sequence). This CDR3 spans 14 amino acids. The CDR3 DNA sequence: TGTGCCAGCAGCTTAGAAAGGGGCCAAGAGACCCAGTACTTC. It yields the protein CASSLERGQETQYF.

This rearrangement joins TRBV7-2 to TRBJ2-4; no definite D call. Matching the DNA end better, TRBJ2-7 makes the J call doubtful. Germline CDR1 SGHTA, CDR2 FQGNSA. The CDR3 is made up of 14 amino acids. The CDR3 bases are TGTGCCAGCAGCAGAACAGCAAACTCCTACGAGCAGTACTTC. Protein product: CASSRTANSYEQYF.

The chain links TRBV16 to TRBJ1-4; perhaps TRBD1 as D (5 bases). V lost 4 bases and J 6 bases, leaving 15 bases between the germline ends. This CDR3 has 15 residues. The germline gives CDR1 KGHSY, CDR2 FQNENV. CDR3 sequence: CASSPPGGGYEKLFF. The CDR3 nucleotides read TGTGCCAGCAGCCCCCCCGGGGGGGGGTATGAAAAACTGTTTTTT.

The CDR3 is CASSLGPQNEQYF. The CDR3, as DNA: TGTGCCAGCAGCTTAGGTCCCCAAAACGAGCAGTACTTC. The chain joins TRBV11-2 to TRBJ2-4; the D is unclear. Matching the DNA end better, TRBJ2-7 makes the J call doubtful. This CDR3 region has 13 residues. Germline V lookup: CDR1 SGHAT, CDR2 FQNNGV.

The rearrangement uses TRBV12-3 or TRBV12-4 and TRBJ1-5; TRBD1 is a possible D gene (5 bases). This CDR3 comprises 15 residues. The V end lost 5 bases, the J end lost 0 bases, and 11 bases lay between the germline ends. The CDR3, as DNA: TGTGCCAGCAGTGTGGGACGGTATAGCAATCAGCCCCAGCATTTT. It translates to CASSVGRYSNQPQHF.

This clonotype was found once. The chain recombines TRBV6-2 or TRBV6-3 with TRBJ2-2, with no clear D. V lost 8 bases to trimming and J lost 4 bases, with 11 bases between them. Germline V gene lookup returns CDR1 MNHEY and CDR2 SVGEGT. The CDR3 consists of 13 residues. CDR3 bases: TGTGCCAGCGCTCCTAGAGTCACCGGGGAGCTGTTTTTT. Its protein product is CASAPRVTGELFF.

The gene calls are TRBV7-8 and TRBJ2-7; TRBD1 matches at 9 bases. The germline V gene encodes CDR1 SGHVS and CDR2 FQNEAQ. J lost 1 base, V lost 5 bases, and 6 bases had no gene match. The CDR3 has 15 residues. CDR3 in DNA: TGTGCCAGCAGCCAGGGACAGGGACTGTCCTACGAGCAGTACTTC. This translates into CASSQGQGLSYEQYF.

This clonotype was observed a handful of times. The V gene is TRBV20-1, the J gene TRBJ2-7; TRBD2 matches at 10 bases. The ends lost 1 base at V and 2 bases at J; junction bases unmatched: 5. Germline values: CDR1 DFQATT, CDR2 SNEGSKA (reference sequence). This CDR3 spans 15 amino acids. As DNA, the CDR3 is TGCAGTGCTAGAGTGGCACTAGCGGGGACCTACGAGCAGTACTTC. This sequence encodes CSARVALAGTYEQYF.

The gene calls are TRBV6-2 or TRBV6-3 and TRBJ2-3, with unresolved D. V was pared by 7 bases and J by 2 bases, with 10 bases between. CDR1 and CDR2 (germline): MNHEY, SVGEGT. The CDR3 totals 13 residues. The CDR3 bases are TGTGCCAGCAAAAGAGGAAACACAGATACGCAGTATTTT. This sequence encodes CASKRGNTDTQYF.

This clonotype occurred once. The genes are TRBV2 and TRBJ2-1; TRBD1 aligns across 9 bases. CDR1 is SNHLY, CDR2 FYNNEI, per germline. The junction had 5 bases not matched to a gene; V was cut back by 4 bases and J by 4 bases. This CDR3 region has 15 residues. The CDR3 here is CASSVLGQGYNEQFF. DNA of the CDR3: TGTGCCAGCAGTGTCCTCGGACAGGGGTACAATGAGCAGTTCTTC.

This chain connects TRBV7-2 to TRBJ2-7; D remains unclear. The CDR3 totals 13 residues. In germline, CDR1 is SGHTA, CDR2 FQGNSA. With 5 bases removed from V and 7 bases from J, the gap between germline ends came to 15 bases. This CDR3 reads CASSPRAIGEQYF. DNA for the CDR3: TGTGCCAGCAGCCCAAGGGCTATCGGTGAGCAGTACTTC.

In its sample, this clonotype was seen a few times. The chain employs TRBV29-1 and TRBJ2-5, with 8 positions matching TRBD2. Germline V CDR1 and CDR2: SQVTM, ANQGSEA. The V segment lost 4 bases and the J segment 5 bases; nucleotides outside the gene matches: 6. The CDR3 has 13 residues. Here the CDR3 reads CSVAVTSVETQYF. Written as DNA, the CDR3 is TGCAGCGTTGCGGTGACTAGCGTCGAGACCCAGTACTTC.

This chain uses TRBV2 with TRBJ2-7; D gene ambiguous. The germline CDR1 and CDR2 sequences are SNHLY and FYNNEI. This CDR3 is 11 amino acids long. The germline V and J ends were trimmed by 10 bases and 4 bases, with 11 bases remaining between them. CDR3 in DNA: TGTGCCAACGGAAACACATACGAGCAGTACTTC. The encoded protein is CANGNTYEQYF.

The genes are TRBV4-3 and TRBJ2-1; D uncertain. V gave up 1 base and J gave up 3 bases, with 10 bases separating them. CDR1 and CDR2 (germline): LGHNA, YSLEER. The CDR3 is 15 amino acids. CDR3 sequence: CASSQGSLGYNEQFF. Here the CDR3 DNA reads TGCGCCAGCAGCCAAGGTAGTCTCGGCTACAATGAGCAGTTCTTC.

This chain connects TRBV7-6 to TRBJ2-1, with no clear D. Per germline, CDR1 SGHVS and CDR2 FNYEAQ. The CDR3 covers 13 residues. Between the trimmed V and J ends, which lost 1 base and 4 bases, there was a span of 5 bases. CDR3 region: CASSLDKYNEQFF. DNA of the CDR3: TGTGCCAGCAGCTTAGACAAGTACAATGAGCAGTTCTTC.

This clonotype has a handful of counts. The V and J genes are TRBV7-2 and TRBJ1-2, with a possible D match to TRBD1 (5 bases). CDR1 and CDR2 (germline): SGHTA, FQGNSA. The ends were cut back, 5 bases at V and 4 bases at J, with 14 bases in the middle. The CDR3 length is 14 residues. The CDR3 spells CASSVEGTVYGYTF. The CDR3 coding sequence is TGTGCCAGCAGCGTCGAGGGGACCGTCTATGGCTACACCTTC.

The chain carries TRBV7-2 and TRBJ2-1, with D perhaps matching TRBD2 (5 bases). The J call is uncertain, as TRBJ2-7 better fits the DNA end. Looked up from germline, CDR1 is SGHTA and CDR2 is FQGNSA. The CDR3 consists of 16 residues. The DNA for the CDR3 is TGTGCCAGCAGCTTAGTACGCGGGTTAGCCTACAATGAGCAGTACTTC. Its protein product is CASSLVRGLAYNEQYF.

The rearrangement links TRBV6-6 to TRBJ1-1; 8 bases align to TRBD1. CDR1 and CDR2 (germline): MNHNY, SVGAGI (reference sequence). V trimming: 7 bases; J trimming: 0 bases; junction bases outside the gene matches: 4. The CDR3 is 14 amino acids. CDR3 DNA: TGTGCCAGCAACCCGACAGGGGTGAACACTGAAGCTTTCTTT. This codes for CASNPTGVNTEAFF.

V is TRBV5-1 and J is TRBJ2-7; tentatively, D is TRBD2 (6 bases). Germline-derived CDR1 and CDR2 are SGHRS and YFSETQ. Trimming stripped 3 bases from V and 4 bases from J, with 14 bases between. The CDR3 extends over 14 amino acids. The CDR3 loop is CASSSTSGGYEQYF. CDR3 sequence (DNA): TGCGCCAGCAGCTCGACTAGTGGCGGTTACGAGCAGTACTTC.

This chain connects TRBV7-2 to TRBJ2-5; D possibly corresponds to TRBD2 (6 bases). This CDR3 has 13 amino acids. The V end lost 4 bases, the J end lost 4 bases, and 10 bases lay between the germline ends. CDR1 SGHTA and CDR2 FQGNSA come from the germline V gene. The CDR3 sequence is CASSSTSAETQYF. The CDR3 DNA reads as TGTGCCAGCAGCTCGACTAGTGCAGAGACCCAGTACTTC.

A few counts support this clonotype. The rearrangement joins TRBV7-2 to TRBJ2-2; 9 bases are a match to TRBD2. Germline V CDR1 and CDR2: SGHTA, FQGNSA. The CDR3 has 17 amino acids. V shed 5 bases and J 2 bases; nucleotides not matched to a gene: 9. CDR3 protein: CASSTQGLAVNTGELFF. The DNA for the CDR3 is TGTGCCAGCAGCACCCAGGGACTAGCCGTCAACACCGGGGAGCTGTTTTTT. Full variable domain (rest looked up from reference TRBV7-2 and TRBJ2-2): GAGVSQSPSNKVTEKGKDVELRCDPISGHTALYWYRQSLGQGLEFLIYFQGNSAPDKSGLPSDRFSAERTGGSVSTLTIQRTQQEDSAVYLCASSTQGLAVNTGELFFGEGSRLTVL.

The chain employs TRBV7-9 and TRBJ2-5, with a tentative D call TRBD2 (5 bases). Trimming took 6 bases from V and 4 from J, leaving 15 bases between them. Germline CDR1 SEHNR, CDR2 FQNEAQ (reference sequence). This CDR3 spans 14 amino acids. This CDR3 reads CASRRAANSETQYF. The DNA of the CDR3 is TGTGCCAGCAGACGAGCGGCTAACTCAGAGACCCAGTACTTC. Combining the CDR3 with reference TRBV7-9 and TRBJ2-5 gives the whole variable domain DTGVSQNPRHKITKRGQNVTFRCDPISEHNRLYWYRQTLGQGPEFLTYFQNEAQLEKSRLLSDRFSAERPKGSFSTLEIQRTEQGDSAMYLCASRRAANSETQYFGPGTRLLVL.

This clonotype was counted only a few times. The chain links TRBV20-1 to TRBJ1-2; 9 bases match TRBD1. The CDR3 totals 15 residues. Per the germline V gene, CDR1 is DFQATT and CDR2 is SNEGSKA (reference sequence). The ends lost 0 bases at V and 6 bases at J; junction bases unmatched: 8. The CDR3 DNA reads TGCAGTGCTAGAGATCCCGGACAGGGGTTCCATGGCTACACCTTC. Its protein is CSARDPGQGFHGYTF.

The rearrangement links TRBV20-1 to TRBJ1-2; D not certain. This CDR3 has 10 amino acids. The germline V gene encodes CDR1 DFQATT and CDR2 SNEGSKA (reference sequence). Trimming pared 6 bases from V and 6 bases from J, leaving 8 bases between. This CDR3 reads CSAHFNGYTF. The CDR3 nucleotides are TGCAGTGCCCATTTTAATGGCTACACCTTC.

The chain links TRBV5-1 to TRBJ2-1; maybe TRBD2 (6 bases). Looked up from germline, CDR1 is SGHRS and CDR2 is YFSETQ. Trimming pared 2 bases from V and 3 bases from J, leaving 18 bases between. The CDR3 contains 17 residues. The CDR3 region is CASSLVLAGFIYNEQFF. DNA of the CDR3: TGCGCCAGCAGCTTAGTTCTGGCGGGATTTATCTACAATGAGCAGTTCTTC.